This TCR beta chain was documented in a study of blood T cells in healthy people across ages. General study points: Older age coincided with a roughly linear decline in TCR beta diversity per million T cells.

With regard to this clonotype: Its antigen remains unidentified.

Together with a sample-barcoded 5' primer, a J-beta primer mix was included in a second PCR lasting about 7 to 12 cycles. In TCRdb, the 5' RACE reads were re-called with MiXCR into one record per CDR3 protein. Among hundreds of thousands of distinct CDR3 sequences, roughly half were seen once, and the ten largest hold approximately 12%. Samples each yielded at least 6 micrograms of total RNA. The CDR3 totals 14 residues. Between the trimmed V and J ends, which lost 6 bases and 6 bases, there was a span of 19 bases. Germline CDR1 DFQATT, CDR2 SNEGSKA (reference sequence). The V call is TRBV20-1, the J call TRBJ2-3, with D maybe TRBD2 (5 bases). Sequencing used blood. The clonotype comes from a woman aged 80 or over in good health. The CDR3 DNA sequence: TGCAGTGCCCCCCAGGACTCTTCCTTGGATACGCAGTATTTT. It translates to CSAPQDSSLDTQYF.